This T cell receptor (beta chain) was identified during a study of cytomegalovirus exposure and HLA in healthy donors. Points from the study as a whole: In the analysis, some V segments, TRBV6-2 and TRBV6-3 included, were excluded as indistinguishable. Upon later analysis, HLA-associated TCR beta chains proved more clonally expanded than other, equally common chains.

On this clone: No antigen is known for it.

The V and J ends lost 3 bases and 3 bases, in that order; junction bases with no gene match: 7. Germline lookup yields CDR1 SQVTM and CDR2 ANQGSEA. CDR3 length: 15 amino acids. 60 Vbeta and 13 Jbeta primers were used in PCR. The assay was immunoSEQ multiplex PCR, and TCRdb's table has in-frame clones only and misses some. This table lists just over 150,000 clones. Sequences were obtained from PBMCs. This TCR was sampled from a man aged 25 to 40 in good health and CMV-seronegative. The chain recombines TRBV29-1 with TRBJ2-1; 8 bases are a match to TRBD2. CDR3: CSVDMGTSGYNEQFF. The CDR3 DNA reads as TGCAGCGTTGACATGGGAACTAGCGGCTACAATGAGCAGTTCTTC.